This TCR beta chain was identified during a study of blood T cell repertoires in COVID-19. Background on the study: Samples taken during acute and convalescent COVID-19 were collected in the United States, Italy and Spain. Nucleic acid was either cDNA or gDNA, and it came from T cells, B-cell-depleted T cells, or PBMCs.

This clone was seen once. Germline V CDR1 and CDR2: MNHEY, SMNVEV (reference sequence). This CDR3 is built from 16 residues. The V segment lost 6 bases and the J segment 5 bases; nucleotides outside the gene matches: 10. Authors' analysis steps: By means of reference gene primer amplification, nucleated cell counts were estimated. Some clones are missing from TCRdb's copy, which holds only in-frame ones; the method was immunoSEQ multiplex PCR. V and J calls and clone size come straight from that table; D and trimming were deduced from the DNA. In the table there are 120,000 or so clones, 85% of which are singletons.

The sample taken for sequencing was peripheral blood. The rearrangement joins TRBV27 to TRBJ2-3; 11 bases are a match to TRBD2. This clonotype was obtained from a man older than 75 with active or convalescent COVID-19. CDR3 region: CASRPTSGVLGDTQYF. The CDR3 coding sequence is TGTGCCAGCAGACCGACTAGCGGGGTCCTGGGAGATACGCAGTATTTT.